This TCR beta chain comes out of a study of blood T cell repertoires in COVID-19. Study information: The United States, Italy and Spain supplied acute and convalescent COVID-19 samples.

Germline CDR1 MNHEY, CDR2 SVGAGI. Trimming took 0 bases from V and 2 from J; bases not matched to a gene: 7. CDR3 length: 16 amino acids. In terms of age and location, participants ranged from roughly 18 to 90 years and lived in about two dozen US areas. Assignment of participants to cohorts was predicated upon participant-reported clinical history. Donors in Cohort 3 who had recovered were those with two negative PCRs, healthcare professional clearance, or resolution of their symptoms. This table comes from immunoSEQ multiplex PCR, and its TCRdb copy is limited to in-frame clones, with some not included. The repertoire has 150,000 or so clones, approximately 80% of them found once; the top ten carry approximately 12%.

V usage is TRBV6-5 and J usage is TRBJ2-7, with 7 bases aligning to TRBD1. The sample was PBMCs or T cells enriched from blood (not recorded which). The sequence was collected from a man between 45 and 60 years old who had recovered from COVID-19. The CDR3 sequence is CASSYSLGQPTYEQYF. The CDR3 DNA reads TGTGCCAGCAGTTACTCACTGGGACAGCCAACCTACGAGCAGTACTTC.